This entry lists 9 T cell receptor beta chains sequenced from one sample in a study of T cell responses to AZD1222 COVID-19 vaccine. Using immunoSEQ multiplex PCR, the repertoire was profiled, and TCRdb retains in-frame clones only, with some absent. Here the sample spans around 100,000 clones, about 92% being singletons. The sample here was peripheral blood, taken on day 0 of AZD1222 vaccination. These receptors originate from an adult in good health.

The CDR3 protein is CASSRTTGIPSYGYTF. The CDR3 DNA reads as TGTGCCAGCAGTCGGACCACAGGGATTCCCAGCTATGGCTACACCTTC. The V call is TRBV27, the J call TRBJ1-2, with a possible D match to TRBD1 (6 bases). Germline CDR1 MNHEY, CDR2 SMNVEV (reference sequence). The CDR3 spans 16 residues. The V end lost 5 bases, the J end lost 4 bases, and 20 bases lay between the germline ends.

The V gene is TRBV9, the J gene TRBJ1-1; D not certain. Per the germline V gene, CDR1 is SGDLS and CDR2 is YYNGEE. The CDR3 contains 14 residues. The ends were cut back, 1 base at V and 1 base at J, with 8 bases in the middle. The CDR3 here is CASSVLGSNTEAFF. As DNA, the CDR3 is TGTGCCAGCAGCGTACTGGGGTCGAACACTGAAGCTTTCTTT. The full variable domain, in which reference TRBV9 and TRBJ1-1 provide the parts outside the CDR3, is DSGVTQTPKHLITATGQRVTLRCSPRSGDLSVYWYQQSLDQGLQFLIQYYNGEERAKGNILERFSAQQFPDLHSELNLSSLELGDSALYFCASSVLGSNTEAFFGQGTRLTVV.

The chain has TRBV27 and TRBJ1-6, with no clear D. The V end lost 0 bases, the J end lost 10 bases, and 7 bases lay between the germline ends. This CDR3 is 13 amino acids long. Germline V gives CDR1 MNHEY, CDR2 SMNVEV (reference sequence). The CDR3 region has the DNA TGTGCCAGCAGTTTATCGGGCCGATCACCCCTCCACTTT. Its protein product is CASSLSGRSPLHF.

On this clone: The sample carries other DNA sequences with the same CDR3. J is TRBJ2-3 and V is TRBV7-2, with 7 nucleotides matching TRBD2. The junction had 5 bases not matched to a gene; V was cut back by 1 base and J by 1 base. This CDR3 spans 16 amino acids. Germline CDR1 SGHTA, CDR2 FQGNSA. CDR3 nucleotide sequence: TGTGCCAGCAGCTTAGGTCGGCTAGCGGGCACAGATACGCAGTATTTT. It yields the protein CASSLGRLAGTDTQYF. Filled out from reference TRBV7-2 and TRBJ2-3, the complete variable domain reads GAGVSQSPSNKVTEKGKDVELRCDPISGHTALYWYRQSLGQGLEFLIYFQGNSAPDKSGLPSDRFSAERTGGSVSTLTIQRTQQEDSAVYLCASSLGRLAGTDTQYFGPGTRLTVL.

The chain is built from TRBV7-2 and TRBJ1-4, with D uncertain. The ends were cut back, 2 bases at V and 4 bases at J, with 11 bases in the middle. CDR1 and CDR2 (germline): SGHTA, FQGNSA. This CDR3 has 15 amino acids. The chain's CDR3 is CASSLLGQLNEKLFF. CDR3 DNA: TGTGCCAGCAGCTTACTCGGGCAGCTTAATGAAAAACTGTTTTTT.

V is TRBV9 and J is TRBJ1-1; weak D call: TRBD1 (5 bases). This CDR3 has 14 residues. Germline V gene lookup returns CDR1 SGDLS and CDR2 YYNGEE. V was trimmed by 4 bases and J by 1 base, leaving 11 bases between them. Here the CDR3 DNA reads TGTGCCAGCAGCCCGCCGGGGGGGAACACTGAAGCTTTCTTT. Its translation is CASSPPGGNTEAFF.

The genes are TRBV7-2 and TRBJ2-7; 8 bases agree with TRBD1. The CDR3 consists of 15 residues. With V trimmed by 5 bases and J by 3 bases, 9 bases remained unmatched. The germline V gene has CDR1 SGHTA and CDR2 FQGNSA. Here the CDR3 DNA reads TGTGCCAGCAGCCCGCCGGGACAGGCGCTCTACGAGCAGTACTTC. Translation: CASSPPGQALYEQYF.

This chain links TRBV5-4 with TRBJ1-1; D not resolved. V shed 9 bases and J shed 1 base, with 7 bases lying between them. The CDR3 runs 11 residues. Germline loops: CDR1 SGHNT, CDR2 YYREEE (reference sequence). The CDR3 sequence: CAIRTNTEAFF. CDR3 DNA: TGTGCCATTCGGACGAACACTGAAGCTTTCTTT. Complete variable domain (other parts from reference TRBV5-4 and TRBJ1-1): ETGVTQSPTHLIKTRGQQVTLRCSSQSGHNTVSWYQQALGQGPQFIFQYYREEENGRGNFPPRFSGLQFPNYSSELNVNALELDDSALYLCAIRTNTEAFFGQGTRLTVV.

The V call is TRBV19, the J call TRBJ1-5; TRBD1 is a possible D gene (5 bases). This CDR3 region has 15 residues. The V gene's germline CDR1 is LNHDA and CDR2 SQIVND (reference sequence). V was shortened by 5 bases and J by 8 bases, with 19 bases between the two germline ends. The CDR3 nucleotides read TGTGCCAGTAGTCCCTCCCGCGAGGGGCGGAAGCCCCAGCATTTT. It is translated as CASSPSREGRKPQHF.